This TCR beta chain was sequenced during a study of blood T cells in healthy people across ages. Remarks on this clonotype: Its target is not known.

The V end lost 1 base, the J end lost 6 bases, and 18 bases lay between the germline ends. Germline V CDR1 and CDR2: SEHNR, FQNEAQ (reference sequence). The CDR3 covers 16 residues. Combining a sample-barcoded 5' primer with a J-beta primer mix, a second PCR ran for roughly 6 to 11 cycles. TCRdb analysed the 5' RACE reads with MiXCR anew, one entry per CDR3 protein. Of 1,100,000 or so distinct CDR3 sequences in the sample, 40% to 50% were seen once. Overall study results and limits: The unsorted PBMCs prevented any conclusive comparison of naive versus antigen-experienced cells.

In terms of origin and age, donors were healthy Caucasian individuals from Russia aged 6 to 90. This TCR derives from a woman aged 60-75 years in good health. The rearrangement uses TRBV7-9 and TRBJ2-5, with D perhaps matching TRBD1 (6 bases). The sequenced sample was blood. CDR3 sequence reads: CASSLESGERGKTQYF. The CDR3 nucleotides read TGTGCCAGCAGCTTAGAATCCGGCGAAAGGGGGAAGACCCAGTACTTC. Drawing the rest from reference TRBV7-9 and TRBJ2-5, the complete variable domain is DTGVSQNPRHKITKRGQNVTFRCDPISEHNRLYWYRQTLGQGPEFLTYFQNEAQLEKSRLLSDRFSAERPKGSFSTLEIQRTEQGDSAMYLCASSLESGERGKTQYFGPGTRLLVL.